Each of the 20 T cell receptor beta chains below was sequenced from the same sample in a study of CD8 T cells in Susac syndrome. An amount of RNA that ranged from roughly 0.5 to 1 ug was reverse transcribed with random hexamers. TCRdb reprocessed the immunoSEQ multiplex PCR reads with MiXCR, giving one entry per CDR3 protein. The data show 140,000 to 150,000 distinct CDR3 sequences, approximately 94% seen once. The sample taken for sequencing was CD4+ T cells from PBMCs. All receptors come from a human donor in good health.

This clonotype was counted once. The chain uses TRBV7-3 and TRBJ1-3; 10 nucleotides line up with TRBD1. The CDR3 has 16 amino acids. V shed 2 bases and J 2 bases; nucleotides not matched to a gene: 3. Germline-derived CDR1 and CDR2 are SGHTA and FQGTGA. The CDR3 spells CASSLGGTGAGNTIYF. The CDR3, as DNA: TGTGCCAGCAGCTTAGGCGGGACAGGGGCTGGAAACACCATATATTTT.

This chain joins TRBV10-3 and TRBJ2-7; 11 bases fit TRBD1. The CDR3 consists of 15 residues. Germline CDR1 reads ENHRY; CDR2 reads SYGVKD. J was trimmed by 0 bases and V by 6 bases; bases with no gene match: 4. CDR3 sequence: CAISAGTGGSYEQYF. The CDR3 region has the DNA TGTGCCATCAGCGCCGGGACAGGGGGCTCCTACGAGCAGTACTTC.

The gene calls are TRBV6-1 and TRBJ2-3; 8 bases match TRBD2. Germline V gene lookup returns CDR1 MNHNS and CDR2 SASEGT. V gave up 2 bases and J gave up 3 bases; unmatched junction bases: 10. The CDR3 runs 17 residues. The CDR3 here is CASSETAGGLGTDTQYF. The DNA for the CDR3 is TGTGCCAGCAGTGAAACGGCGGGAGGATTAGGTACAGATACGCAGTATTTT.

The rearrangement uses TRBV6-4 and TRBJ2-2; D is unresolved. The V end lost 9 bases, the J end lost 0 bases, and 11 bases lay between the germline ends. The CDR3 consists of 14 residues. Per the germline V gene, CDR1 is MRHNA and CDR2 is SNTAGT. CDR3 residues: CASKLLPNTGELFF. In DNA form, the CDR3 reads TGTGCCAGTAAACTACTTCCGAACACCGGGGAGCTGTTTTTT.

V is TRBV5-1 and J is TRBJ2-2; TRBD2 agrees at 13 bases. CDR1 SGHRS and CDR2 YFSETQ come from the germline V gene. Unmatched junction bases numbered 6, after V lost 4 bases and J lost 3 bases. The CDR3 runs to 17 residues. CDR3 region: CASSPRTSGSYTGELFF. As DNA, the CDR3 is TGCGCCAGCAGCCCGAGGACTAGCGGGAGTTACACCGGGGAGCTGTTTTTT.

The chain links TRBV29-1 to TRBJ2-7; 7 bases are shared with TRBD2. The CDR3 runs to 13 residues. Germline V CDR1 and CDR2: SQVTM, ANQGSEA. The ends lost 6 bases at V and 1 base at J; junction bases unmatched: 6. The CDR3 DNA reads TGCAGCGTGGGGGGGGTCCTTTCCTACGAGCAGTACTTC. The encoded protein is CSVGGVLSYEQYF.

The rearrangement uses TRBV27 and TRBJ1-2, with TRBD1 matching over 10 bases. V was clipped by 7 bases and J by 8 bases; unmatched bases: 7. Germline V gene data show CDR1 as MNHEY and CDR2 as SMNVEV (reference sequence). This CDR3 has 13 residues. The CDR3 reads CASTRDRGGGYTF. CDR3 sequence (DNA): TGTGCCAGCACTCGGGACAGGGGAGGGGGCTACACCTTC.

The V and J genes are TRBV3-1 and TRBJ2-1; tentative D call: TRBD1 (6 bases). Germline V CDR1 and CDR2: LGHDT, YNNKEL (reference sequence). The CDR3 contains 13 residues. With 1 base removed from V and 9 bases from J, the gap between germline ends came to 10 bases. CDR3 DNA sequence: TGTGCCAGCAGCCAAGGGGGGCTAGCTGAGCAGTTCTTC. Translated: CASSQGGLAEQFF.

This chain joins TRBV30 and TRBJ1-5; tentatively, D is TRBD1 (6 bases). This CDR3 is built from 13 residues. Germline CDR1 reads GTSNPN; CDR2 reads SVGIG (reference sequence). CDR3 protein: CAGGLNSNQPQHF. DNA of the CDR3: TGTGCAGGGGGTCTCAATAGCAATCAGCCCCAGCATTTT.

V and J are TRBV20-1 and TRBJ2-7; TRBD2 agrees at 12 bases. The germline CDR1 and CDR2 sequences are DFQATT and SNEGSKA (reference sequence). Losses at the gene ends were 0 bases for V and 2 bases for J; bases not matched to a gene: 5. The CDR3 is 16 amino acids. CDR3 loop: CSARDSSGRAAYEQYF. In DNA form, the CDR3 reads TGCAGTGCTAGAGATTCTAGCGGGAGGGCCGCCTACGAGCAGTACTTC.

V gene TRBV6-1 combines with J gene TRBJ2-5, with a weak D call TRBD2 (5 bases). In germline, CDR1 is MNHNS, CDR2 SASEGT. Between the trimmed V and J ends, which lost 10 bases and 4 bases, there was a span of 19 bases. CDR3 length equals 14 residues. The CDR3: CATAPGLSRETQYF. The DNA for the CDR3 is TGTGCCACAGCGCCGGGGTTGAGTCGAGAGACCCAGTACTTC.

The chain links TRBV18 to TRBJ1-2; D not resolved. The germline gives CDR1 KGHSH, CDR2 LQKENI. V was cut by 3 bases and J by 3 bases, with 8 bases left in between. This CDR3 has 13 amino acids. The CDR3 loop reads CASSPHRDYGYTF. In DNA form, the CDR3 reads TGTGCCAGCTCACCGCACCGGGACTATGGCTACACCTTC. The variable domain in full, completed from reference TRBV18 and TRBJ1-2, reads NAGVMQNPRHLVRRRGQEARLRCSPMKGHSHVYWYRQLPEEGLKFMVYLQKENIIDESGMPKERFSAEFPKEGPSILRIQQVVRGDSAAYFCASSPHRDYGYTFGSGTRLTVV.

This clonotype was seen only once. V gene TRBV3-1 combines with J gene TRBJ2-2; D ambiguous. Germline V gene lookup returns CDR1 LGHDT and CDR2 YNNKEL (reference sequence). V was clipped by 2 bases and J by 4 bases, with 5 bases between them. The CDR3 has 13 residues. The CDR3 DNA sequence: TGTGCCAGCAGCCAAAAAGCCACCGGGGAGCTGTTTTTT. Residues: CASSQKATGELFF. Full variable domain (rest looked up from reference TRBV3-1 and TRBJ2-2): DTAVSQTPKYLVTQMGNDKSIKCEQNLGHDTMYWYKQDSKKFLKIMFSYNNKELIINETVPNRFSPKSPDKAHLNLHINSLELGDSAVYFCASSQKATGELFFGEGSRLTVL.

V gene TRBV27 combines with J gene TRBJ2-5; D perhaps matches TRBD1 (5 bases). The germline CDR1 and CDR2 sequences are MNHEY and SMNVEV (reference sequence). The CDR3 spans 14 residues. V gave up 1 base and J gave up 5 bases, with 11 bases separating them. The CDR3 spells CASSLYWGRETQYF. CDR3 DNA: TGTGCCAGCAGTTTATACTGGGGCAGGGAGACCCAGTACTTC.

The DNA of the CDR3 is TGTGCCAGCAGCTTGATTGCACAGAACTATGGCTACACCTTC. Translating gives CASSLIAQNYGYTF. This chain links TRBV5-6 with TRBJ1-2; D ambiguous. The CDR3 extends over 14 amino acids. Between the trimmed V and J ends, which lost 1 base and 2 bases, there was a span of 9 bases. Germline V gene lookup returns CDR1 SGHDT and CDR2 YYEEEE.

This rearrangement joins TRBV29-1 to TRBJ2-1; perhaps TRBD2 as D (6 bases). V was cut by 3 bases and J by 0 bases, with 9 bases left in between. The CDR3 runs to 14 residues. CDR1 and CDR2 from the germline V gene are SQVTM and ANQGSEA. DNA for the CDR3: TGCAGCGTTGATGCGGGAAGCTCCTACAATGAGCAGTTCTTC. Translating gives CSVDAGSSYNEQFF.

The chain recombines TRBV20-1 with TRBJ2-1, with D unclear. Germline loops: CDR1 DFQATT, CDR2 SNEGSKA (reference sequence). Trimming cost V 5 bases and J 8 bases, with 16 bases left between them. This CDR3 comprises 13 residues. The CDR3: CSAAPGQLDEQFF. CDR3 bases: TGCAGTGCTGCCCCCGGGCAGCTTGATGAGCAGTTCTTC.

J is TRBJ2-1 and V is TRBV9, with 7 bases fitting TRBD2. The CDR3 totals 14 residues. Per germline, CDR1 SGDLS and CDR2 YYNGEE. V shed 0 bases, J shed 4 bases, and the junction held 1 base outside the gene matches. CDR3: CASSVDSGYNEQFF. In DNA form, the CDR3 reads TGTGCCAGCAGCGTAGATAGCGGGTACAATGAGCAGTTCTTC.

The rearrangement uses TRBV7-9 and TRBJ2-3; TRBD2 matches 15 bases. Germline V lookup: CDR1 SEHNR, CDR2 FQNEAQ (reference sequence). CDR3 size: 17 residues. V shed 5 bases, J shed 6 bases, and the junction held 9 bases outside the gene matches. CDR3 residues: CASSVSGTSGRRDTQYF. CDR3 DNA: TGTGCCAGCAGCGTAAGCGGGACTAGCGGGAGGAGGGATACGCAGTATTTT.

The chain is built from TRBV29-1 and TRBJ2-5, with D possibly matching TRBD1 (6 bases). V dropped 3 bases and J dropped 7 bases, with 12 bases sitting between them. The germline gives CDR1 SQVTM, CDR2 ANQGSEA. There are 12 residues in the CDR3. This CDR3 is CSVEGAGGTQYF. For the CDR3, the DNA is TGCAGCGTTGAGGGGGCTGGTGGGACCCAGTACTTC. The variable domain in full, with the rest retrieved from reference TRBV29-1 and TRBJ2-5, is SAVISQKPSRDICQRGTSLTIQCQVDSQVTMMFWYRQQPGQSLTLIATANQGSEATYESGFVIDKFPISRPNLTFSTLTVSNMSPEDSSIYLCSVEGAGGTQYFGPGTRLLVL.